This TCR beta chain was observed in a study of blood T cell repertoires in COVID-19. As for the study in general: PBMCs, B-cell-depleted T cells, or T cells were the source of the cDNA or gDNA that made up the material.

CDR1 and CDR2 from the germline V gene are DFQATT and SNEGSKA (reference sequence). The CDR3 has 11 amino acids. V was shortened by 7 bases and J by 4 bases, with 8 bases between the two germline ends. Only in-frame clones appear in the TCRdb table, and some are missing; sequencing was by immunoSEQ multiplex PCR. This table holds under 450,000 clones, about nine tenths found once. It was during active infection that Seattle patients were enrolled and then longitudinally followed. The rearrangement uses TRBV20-1 and TRBJ2-1; D remains ambiguous. The clonotype was recovered from a woman in her 40s with COVID-19, enrolled during active disease. Sequencing was performed on peripheral blood. Written as DNA, the CDR3 is TGCAGTGGAAGTAGATACAATGAGCAGTTCTTC. Its protein is CSGSRYNEQFF.